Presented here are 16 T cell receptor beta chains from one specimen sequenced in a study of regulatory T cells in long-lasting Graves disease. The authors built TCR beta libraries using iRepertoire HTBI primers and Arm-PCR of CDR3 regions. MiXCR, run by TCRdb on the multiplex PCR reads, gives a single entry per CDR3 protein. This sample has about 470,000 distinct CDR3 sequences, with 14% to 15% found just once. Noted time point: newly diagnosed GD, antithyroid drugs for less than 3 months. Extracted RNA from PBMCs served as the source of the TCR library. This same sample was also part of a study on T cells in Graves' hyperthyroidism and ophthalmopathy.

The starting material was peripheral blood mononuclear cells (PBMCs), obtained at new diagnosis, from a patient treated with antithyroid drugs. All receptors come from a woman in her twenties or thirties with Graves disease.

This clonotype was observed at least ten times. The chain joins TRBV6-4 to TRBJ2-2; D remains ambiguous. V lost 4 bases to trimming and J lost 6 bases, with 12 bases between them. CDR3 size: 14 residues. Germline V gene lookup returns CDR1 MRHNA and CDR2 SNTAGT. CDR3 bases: TGTGCCAGCAGTGTCACAGCAGGAGCCGGGGAGCTGTTTTTT. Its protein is CASSVTAGAGELFF.

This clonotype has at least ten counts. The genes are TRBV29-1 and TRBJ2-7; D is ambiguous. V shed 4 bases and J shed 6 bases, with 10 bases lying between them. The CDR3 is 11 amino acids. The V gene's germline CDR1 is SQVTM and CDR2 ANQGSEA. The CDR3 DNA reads TGCAGCGTTGGCACACTTTCCGAGCAGTACTTC. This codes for CSVGTLSEQYF.

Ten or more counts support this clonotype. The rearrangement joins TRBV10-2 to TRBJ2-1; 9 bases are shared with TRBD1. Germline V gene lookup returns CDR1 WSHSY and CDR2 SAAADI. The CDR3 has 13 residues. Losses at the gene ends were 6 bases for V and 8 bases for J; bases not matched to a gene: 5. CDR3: CASRPGQGHEQFF. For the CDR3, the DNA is TGCGCCAGCAGGCCGGGACAGGGTCATGAGCAGTTCTTC.

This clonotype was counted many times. The CDR3 DNA reads TGCAGTGCTAGAGTAGGTAGCGGGACTTACGAGCAGTACTTC. Translation: CSARVGSGTYEQYF. This chain uses TRBV20-1 with TRBJ2-7; TRBD2 matches at 8 bases. The germline V gene encodes CDR1 DFQATT and CDR2 SNEGSKA (reference sequence). V lost 1 base, J lost 4 bases, and 6 bases stayed unmatched. The CDR3 totals 14 residues.

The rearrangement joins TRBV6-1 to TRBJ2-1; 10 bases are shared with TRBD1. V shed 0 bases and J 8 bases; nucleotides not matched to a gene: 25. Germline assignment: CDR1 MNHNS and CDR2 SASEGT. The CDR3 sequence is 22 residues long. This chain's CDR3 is CASSEALFGTGVVIAGWDEQFF. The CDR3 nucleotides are TGTGCCAGCAGTGAAGCTTTATTCGGGACAGGGGTGGTGATAGCGGGATGGGATGAGCAGTTCTTC.

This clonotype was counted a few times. In DNA form, the CDR3 reads TGCGCCAGCAGCTTGGTAGCGAAATCCTCCGCTGAGCAGTTCTTC. It is translated as CASSLVAKSSAEQFF. This chain links TRBV5-1 with TRBJ2-1; a possible D gene is TRBD2 (5 bases). CDR3 length equals 15 residues. In germline, CDR1 is SGHRS, CDR2 YFSETQ. Trimming removed 0 bases from V and 9 bases from J, with 16 bases in between. The whole variable domain, remainder taken from reference TRBV5-1 and TRBJ2-1, is KAGVTQTPRYLIKTRGQQVTLSCSPISGHRSVSWYQQTPGQGLQFLFEYFSETQRNKGNFPGRFSGRQFSNSRSEMNVSTLELGDSALYLCASSLVAKSSAEQFFGPGTRLTVL.

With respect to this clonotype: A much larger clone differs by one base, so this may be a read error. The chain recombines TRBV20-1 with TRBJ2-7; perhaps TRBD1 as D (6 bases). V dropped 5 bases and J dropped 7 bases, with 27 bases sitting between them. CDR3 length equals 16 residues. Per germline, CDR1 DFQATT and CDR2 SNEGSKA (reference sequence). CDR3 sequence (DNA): TGCAGTGCTCCCAAAACAGGAAGACGAGCAAGGGGGGAGCAGTACTTC. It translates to CSAPKTGRRARGEQYF.

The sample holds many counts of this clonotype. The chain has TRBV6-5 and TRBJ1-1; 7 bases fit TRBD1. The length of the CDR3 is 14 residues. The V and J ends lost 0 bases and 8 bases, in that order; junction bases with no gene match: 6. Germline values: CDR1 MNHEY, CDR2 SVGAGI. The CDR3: CASSYSLGQPEAFF. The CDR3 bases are TGTGCCAGCAGTTACTCCCTGGGACAGCCAGAAGCTTTCTTT.

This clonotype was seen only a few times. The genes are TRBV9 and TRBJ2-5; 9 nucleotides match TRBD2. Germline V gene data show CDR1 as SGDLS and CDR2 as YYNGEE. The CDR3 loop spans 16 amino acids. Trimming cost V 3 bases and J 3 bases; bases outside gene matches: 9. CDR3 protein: CASSASTAGGEETQYF. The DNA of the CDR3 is TGTGCCAGCAGCGCCAGTACCGCGGGAGGGGAAGAGACCCAGTACTTC.

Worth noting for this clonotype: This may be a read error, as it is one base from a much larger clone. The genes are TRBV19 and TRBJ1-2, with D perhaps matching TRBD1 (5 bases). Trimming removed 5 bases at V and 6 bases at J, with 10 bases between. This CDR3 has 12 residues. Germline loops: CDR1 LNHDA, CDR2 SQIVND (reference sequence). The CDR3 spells CASSVGADGYTF. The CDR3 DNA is TGTGCCAGTAGTGTAGGGGCGGATGGCTACACCTTC.

Here the CDR3 DNA reads TGTGCCAGTAGTCCCATACAGGGGGCGGGCGAGCAGTACTTC. This codes for CASSPIQGAGEQYF. The chain employs TRBV19 and TRBJ2-7, with TRBD1 matching 9 bases. V trimming: 5 bases; J trimming: 6 bases; junction bases outside the gene matches: 8. The CDR3 spans 14 residues. The germline gives CDR1 LNHDA, CDR2 SQIVND (reference sequence).

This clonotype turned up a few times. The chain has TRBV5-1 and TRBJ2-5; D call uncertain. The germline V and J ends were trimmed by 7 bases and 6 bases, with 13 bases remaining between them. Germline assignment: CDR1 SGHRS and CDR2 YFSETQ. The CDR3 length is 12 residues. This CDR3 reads CASEGGRKTQYF. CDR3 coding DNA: TGCGCCAGCGAAGGCGGTCGAAAGACCCAGTACTTC.

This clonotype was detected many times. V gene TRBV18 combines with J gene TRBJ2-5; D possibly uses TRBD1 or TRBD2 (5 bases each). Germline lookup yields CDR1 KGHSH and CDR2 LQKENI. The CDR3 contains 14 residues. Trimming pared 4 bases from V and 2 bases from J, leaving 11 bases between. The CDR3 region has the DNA TGTGCCAGCTCACTCGGGACGGTACAAGAGACCCAGTACTTC. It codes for CASSLGTVQETQYF.

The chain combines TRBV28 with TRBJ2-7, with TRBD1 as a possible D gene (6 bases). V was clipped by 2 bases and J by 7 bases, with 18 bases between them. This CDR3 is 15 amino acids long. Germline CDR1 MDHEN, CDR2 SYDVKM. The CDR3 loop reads CASSLDLGAWGEQYF. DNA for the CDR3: TGTGCCAGCAGTTTAGATTTGGGGGCCTGGGGTGAGCAGTACTTC. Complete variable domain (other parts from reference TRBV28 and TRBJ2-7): DVKVTQSSRYLVKRTGEKVFLECVQDMDHENMFWYRQDPGLGLRLIYFSYDVKMKEKGDIPEGYSVSREKKERFSLILESASTNQTSMYLCASSLDLGAWGEQYFGPGTRLTVT.

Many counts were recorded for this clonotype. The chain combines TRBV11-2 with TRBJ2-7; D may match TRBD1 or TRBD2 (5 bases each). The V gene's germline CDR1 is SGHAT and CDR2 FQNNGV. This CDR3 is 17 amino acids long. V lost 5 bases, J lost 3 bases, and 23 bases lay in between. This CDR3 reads CASSAAGLGRAGYEQYF. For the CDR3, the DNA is TGTGCCAGCAGCGCGGCCGGTCTGGGACGCGCCGGCTACGAGCAGTACTTC.

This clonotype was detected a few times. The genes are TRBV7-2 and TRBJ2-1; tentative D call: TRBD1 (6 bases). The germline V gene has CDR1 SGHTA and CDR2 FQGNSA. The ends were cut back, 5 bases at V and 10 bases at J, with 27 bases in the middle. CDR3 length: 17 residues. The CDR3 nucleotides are TGTGCCAGCAGCGAGATAGGGGGAGCGGCCCCGAGTGGGGAGCAGTTCTTC. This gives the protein CASSEIGGAAPSGEQFF.